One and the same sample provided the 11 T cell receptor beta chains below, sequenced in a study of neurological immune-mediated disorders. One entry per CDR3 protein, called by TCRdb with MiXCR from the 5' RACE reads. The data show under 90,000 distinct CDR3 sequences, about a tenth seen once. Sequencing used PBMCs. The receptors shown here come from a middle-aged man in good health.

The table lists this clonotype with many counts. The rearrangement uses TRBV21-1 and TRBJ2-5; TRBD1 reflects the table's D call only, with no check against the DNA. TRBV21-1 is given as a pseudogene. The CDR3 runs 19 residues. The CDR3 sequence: CASSKGGVRRLLTQETQYF. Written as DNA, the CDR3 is TGTGCCAGCAGCAAAGGGGGGGTGAGGAGACTCCTAACTCAAGAGACCCAGTACTTC.

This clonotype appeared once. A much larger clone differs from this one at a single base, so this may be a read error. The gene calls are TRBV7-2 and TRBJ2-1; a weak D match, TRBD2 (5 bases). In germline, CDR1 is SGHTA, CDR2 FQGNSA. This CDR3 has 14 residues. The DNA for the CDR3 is TGTGACAGCAGCTTAGCGACGGGCTACAATGAGCAGTTCTTC. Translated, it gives CDSSLATGYNEQFF.

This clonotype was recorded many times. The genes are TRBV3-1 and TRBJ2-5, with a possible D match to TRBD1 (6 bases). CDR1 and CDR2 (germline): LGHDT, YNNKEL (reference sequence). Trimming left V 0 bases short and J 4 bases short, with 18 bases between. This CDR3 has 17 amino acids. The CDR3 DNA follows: TGTGCCAGCAGCCAAGACAGGAAAACAGGGCTTGGAGAGACCCAGTACTTC. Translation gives CASSQDRKTGLGETQYF.

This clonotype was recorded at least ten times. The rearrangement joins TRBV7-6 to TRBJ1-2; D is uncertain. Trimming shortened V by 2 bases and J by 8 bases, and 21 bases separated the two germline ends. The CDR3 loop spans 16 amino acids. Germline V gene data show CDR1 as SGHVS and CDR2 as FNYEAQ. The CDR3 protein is CASSLSRASMGGGYTF. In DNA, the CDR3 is TGTGCCAGCAGCTTAAGCCGGGCCTCTATGGGAGGAGGCTACACCTTC.

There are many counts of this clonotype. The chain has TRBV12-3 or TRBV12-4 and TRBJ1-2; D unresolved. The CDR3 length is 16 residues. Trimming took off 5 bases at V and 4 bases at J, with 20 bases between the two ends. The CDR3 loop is CASSQNEGGPIYGYTF. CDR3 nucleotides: TGTGCCAGCAGTCAGAATGAGGGCGGACCGATCTATGGCTACACCTTC.

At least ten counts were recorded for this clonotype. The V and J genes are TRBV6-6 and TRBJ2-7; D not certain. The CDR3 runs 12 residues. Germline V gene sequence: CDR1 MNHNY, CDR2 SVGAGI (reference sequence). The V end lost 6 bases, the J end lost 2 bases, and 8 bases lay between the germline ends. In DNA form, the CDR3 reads TGTGCCAGCAGCTCACATCCCTACGAGCAGTACTTC. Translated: CASSSHPYEQYF.

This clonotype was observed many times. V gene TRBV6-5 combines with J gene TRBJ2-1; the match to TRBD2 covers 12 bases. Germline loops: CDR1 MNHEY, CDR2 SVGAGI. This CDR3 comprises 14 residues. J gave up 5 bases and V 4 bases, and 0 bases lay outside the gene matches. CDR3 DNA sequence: TGTGCCAGCAGTTCTAGCGGGGGGGACAATGAGCAGTTCTTC. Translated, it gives CASSSSGGDNEQFF.

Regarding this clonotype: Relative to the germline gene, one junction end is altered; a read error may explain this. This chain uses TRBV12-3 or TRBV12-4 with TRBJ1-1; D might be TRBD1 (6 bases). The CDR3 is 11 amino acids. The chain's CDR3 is CATSTGQRVFF. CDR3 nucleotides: TGTGCCACCAGTACTGGACAGAGGGTTTTCTTT.

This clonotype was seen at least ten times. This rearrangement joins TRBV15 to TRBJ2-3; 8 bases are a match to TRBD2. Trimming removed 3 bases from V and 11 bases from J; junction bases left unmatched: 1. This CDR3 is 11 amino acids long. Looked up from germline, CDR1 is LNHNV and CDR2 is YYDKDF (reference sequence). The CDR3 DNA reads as TGTGCCACCAGCAGCGCGGGGGGGCAGTATTTT. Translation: CATSSAGGQYF.

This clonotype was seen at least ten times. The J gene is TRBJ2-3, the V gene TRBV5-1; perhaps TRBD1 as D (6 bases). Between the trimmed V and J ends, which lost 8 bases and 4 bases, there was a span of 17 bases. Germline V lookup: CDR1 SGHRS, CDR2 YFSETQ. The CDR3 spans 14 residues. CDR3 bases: TGCGCCAGTACGTTGCAGGGGACGGCAGATACGCAGTATTTT. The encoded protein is CASTLQGTADTQYF.

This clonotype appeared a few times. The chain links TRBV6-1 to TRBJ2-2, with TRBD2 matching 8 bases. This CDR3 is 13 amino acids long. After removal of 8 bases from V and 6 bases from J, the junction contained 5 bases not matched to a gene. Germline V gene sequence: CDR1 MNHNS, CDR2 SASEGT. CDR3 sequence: CASSRLASGELFF. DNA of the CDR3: TGTGCCAGCTCCCGACTAGCGTCCGGGGAGCTGTTTTTT.